This T cell receptor beta chain came from a study of blood T cell repertoires in COVID-19. Background on the study: Some COVID-19 samples were acute and others convalescent; all came from the United States, Italy and Spain.

TCRdb's copy holds only in-frame clones and misses some; the assay was immunoSEQ multiplex PCR. The sample has a few hundred thousand clones; approximately 91% are singletons. This CDR3 is built from 16 residues. Germline V lookup: CDR1 MGHDK, CDR2 SYGVNS. V was trimmed by 5 bases and J by 0 bases, leaving 15 bases between them. Participant-reported clinical history was the basis for cohort assignment. This clone was seen a single time. The V call is TRBV25-1, the J call TRBJ2-3, with D tentatively TRBD2 (7 bases). Sequences were obtained from PBMCs or T cells enriched from blood (not recorded which). The sequence was collected from a woman aged 25-40 years who had recovered from COVID-19. CDR3 DNA: TGTGCCAGCAGTCGCCAAGCGGGACATAGCACAGATACGCAGTATTTT. It specifies CASSRQAGHSTDTQYF.